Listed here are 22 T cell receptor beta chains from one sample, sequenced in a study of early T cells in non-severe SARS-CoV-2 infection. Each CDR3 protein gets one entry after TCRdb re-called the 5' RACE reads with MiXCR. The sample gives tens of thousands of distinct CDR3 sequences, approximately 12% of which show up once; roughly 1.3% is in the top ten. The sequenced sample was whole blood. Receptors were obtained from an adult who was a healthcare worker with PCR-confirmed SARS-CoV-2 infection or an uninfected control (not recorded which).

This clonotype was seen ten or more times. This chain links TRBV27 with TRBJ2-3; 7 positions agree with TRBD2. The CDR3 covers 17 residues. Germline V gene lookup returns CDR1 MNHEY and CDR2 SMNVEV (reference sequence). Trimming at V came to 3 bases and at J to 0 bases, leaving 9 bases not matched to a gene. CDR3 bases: TGTGCCAGCAGTTTCCTTCCTCTAGCGGAAAGCACAGATACGCAGTATTTT. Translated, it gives CASSFLPLAESTDTQYF.

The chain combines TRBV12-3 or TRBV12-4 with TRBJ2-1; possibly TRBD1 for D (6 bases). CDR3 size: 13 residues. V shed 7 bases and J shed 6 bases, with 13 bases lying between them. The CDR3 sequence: CASTPTDSNEQFF. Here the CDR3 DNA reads TGTGCCAGCACCCCGACGGACAGCAATGAGCAGTTCTTC.

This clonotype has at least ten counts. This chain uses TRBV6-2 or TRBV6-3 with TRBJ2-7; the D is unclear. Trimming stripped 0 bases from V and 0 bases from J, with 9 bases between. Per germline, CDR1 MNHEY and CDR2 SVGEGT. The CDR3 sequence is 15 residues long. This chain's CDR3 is CASSYSTRSSYEQYF. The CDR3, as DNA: TGTGCCAGCAGTTACTCGACTCGGAGCTCCTACGAGCAGTACTTC.

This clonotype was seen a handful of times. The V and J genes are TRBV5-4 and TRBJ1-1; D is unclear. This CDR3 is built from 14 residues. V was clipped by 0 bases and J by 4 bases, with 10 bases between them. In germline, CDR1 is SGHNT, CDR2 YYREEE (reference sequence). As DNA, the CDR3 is TGTGCCAGCAGCTTGGGACGGGCGGGCACTGAAGCTTTCTTT. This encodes CASSLGRAGTEAFF.

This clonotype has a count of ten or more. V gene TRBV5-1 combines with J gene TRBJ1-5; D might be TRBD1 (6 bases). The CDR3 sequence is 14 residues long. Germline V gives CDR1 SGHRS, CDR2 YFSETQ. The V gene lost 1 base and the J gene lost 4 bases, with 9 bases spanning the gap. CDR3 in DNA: TGCGCCAGCAGCTTGAGGGGGGGAAATCAGCCCCAGCATTTT. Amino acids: CASSLRGGNQPQHF. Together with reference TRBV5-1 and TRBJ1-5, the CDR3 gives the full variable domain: KAGVTQTPRYLIKTRGQQVTLSCSPISGHRSVSWYQQTPGQGLQFLFEYFSETQRNKGNFPGRFSGRQFSNSRSEMNVSTLELGDSALYLCASSLRGGNQPQHFGDGTRLSIL.

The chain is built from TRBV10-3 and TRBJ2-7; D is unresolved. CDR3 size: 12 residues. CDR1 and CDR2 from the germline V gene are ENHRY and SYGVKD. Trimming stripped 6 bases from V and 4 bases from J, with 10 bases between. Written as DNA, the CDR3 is TGTGCCATCAGCGACGAAGATTACGAGCAGTACTTC. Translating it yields CAISDEDYEQYF.

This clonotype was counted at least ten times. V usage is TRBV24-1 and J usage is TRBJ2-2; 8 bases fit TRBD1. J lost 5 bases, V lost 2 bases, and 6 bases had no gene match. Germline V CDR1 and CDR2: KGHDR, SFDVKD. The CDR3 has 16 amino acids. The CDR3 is CATSDYRTGRTGELFF. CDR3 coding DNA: TGTGCCACCAGTGATTACAGGACAGGGCGAACCGGGGAGCTGTTTTTT.

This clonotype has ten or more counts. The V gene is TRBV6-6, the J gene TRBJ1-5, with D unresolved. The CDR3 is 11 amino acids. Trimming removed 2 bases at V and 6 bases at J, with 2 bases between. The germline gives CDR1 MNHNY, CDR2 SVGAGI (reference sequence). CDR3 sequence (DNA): TGTGCCAGCAGTTACAGTCAGCCCCAGCATTTT. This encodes CASSYSQPQHF.

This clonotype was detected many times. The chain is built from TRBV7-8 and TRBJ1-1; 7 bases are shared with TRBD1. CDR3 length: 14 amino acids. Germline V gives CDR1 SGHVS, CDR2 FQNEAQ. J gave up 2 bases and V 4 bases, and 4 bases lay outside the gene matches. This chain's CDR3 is CASSSQGGNTEAFF. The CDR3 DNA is TGTGCCAGCAGCTCCCAGGGGGGAAACACTGAAGCTTTCTTT. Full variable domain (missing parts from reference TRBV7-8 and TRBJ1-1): GAGVSQSPRYKVAKRGQDVALRCDPISGHVSLFWYQQALGQGPEFLTYFQNEAQLDKSGLPSDRFFAERPEGSVSTLKIQRTQQEDSAVYLCASSSQGGNTEAFFGQGTRLTVV.

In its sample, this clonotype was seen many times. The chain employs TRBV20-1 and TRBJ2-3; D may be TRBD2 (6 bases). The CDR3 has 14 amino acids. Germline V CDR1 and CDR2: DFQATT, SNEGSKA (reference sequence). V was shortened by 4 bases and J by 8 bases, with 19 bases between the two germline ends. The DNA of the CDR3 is TGCAGTGCTATCGGCGGGATTACCGGGGGTACGCAGTATTTT. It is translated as CSAIGGITGGTQYF.

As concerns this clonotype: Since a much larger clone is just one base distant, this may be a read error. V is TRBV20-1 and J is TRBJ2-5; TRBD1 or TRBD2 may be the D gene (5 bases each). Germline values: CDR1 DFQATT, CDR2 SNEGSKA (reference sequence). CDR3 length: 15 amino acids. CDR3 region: CSTRDLSLYQETQYF. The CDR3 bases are TGCAGTACTAGGGACCTATCCCTGTACCAAGAGACCCAGTACTTC.

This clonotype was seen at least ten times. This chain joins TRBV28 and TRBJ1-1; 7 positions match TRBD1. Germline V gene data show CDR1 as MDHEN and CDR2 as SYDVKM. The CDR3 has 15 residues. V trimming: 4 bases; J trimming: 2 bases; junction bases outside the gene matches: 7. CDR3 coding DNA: TGTGCCAGCAGTTCGTACCGGACAGGAAACACTGAAGCTTTCTTT. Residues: CASSSYRTGNTEAFF.

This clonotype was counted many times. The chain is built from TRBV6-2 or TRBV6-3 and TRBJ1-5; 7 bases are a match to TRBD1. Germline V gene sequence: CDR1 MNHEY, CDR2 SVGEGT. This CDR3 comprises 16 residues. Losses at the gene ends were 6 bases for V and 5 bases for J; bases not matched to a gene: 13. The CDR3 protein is CASSLLGDREYQPQHF. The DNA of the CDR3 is TGTGCCAGCAGCCTTCTGGGGGACAGAGAATATCAGCCCCAGCATTTT.

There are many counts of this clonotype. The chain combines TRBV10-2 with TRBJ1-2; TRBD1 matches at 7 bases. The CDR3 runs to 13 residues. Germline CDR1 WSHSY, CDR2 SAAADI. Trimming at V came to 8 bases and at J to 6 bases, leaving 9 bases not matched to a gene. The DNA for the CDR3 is TGCGCCAGCGGCGAGGGACAGTGGAATGGCTACACCTTC. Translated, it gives CASGEGQWNGYTF.

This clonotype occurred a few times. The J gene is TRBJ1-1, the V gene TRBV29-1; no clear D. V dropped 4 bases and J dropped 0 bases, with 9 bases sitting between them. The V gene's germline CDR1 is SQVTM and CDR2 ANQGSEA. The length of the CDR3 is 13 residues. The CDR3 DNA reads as TGCAGCGTTGTCAAGGTGATGAACACTGAAGCTTTCTTT. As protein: CSVVKVMNTEAFF. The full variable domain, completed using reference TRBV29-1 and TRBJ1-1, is SAVISQKPSRDICQRGTSLTIQCQVDSQVTMMFWYRQQPGQSLTLIATANQGSEATYESGFVIDKFPISRPNLTFSTLTVSNMSPEDSSIYLCSVVKVMNTEAFFGQGTRLTVV.

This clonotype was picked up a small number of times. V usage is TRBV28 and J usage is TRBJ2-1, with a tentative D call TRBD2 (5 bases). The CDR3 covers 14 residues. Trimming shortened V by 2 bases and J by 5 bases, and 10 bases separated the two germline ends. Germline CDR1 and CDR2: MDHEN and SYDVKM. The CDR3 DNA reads TGTGCCAGCAGTTTAATCTCTAGCCACAATGAGCAGTTCTTC. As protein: CASSLISSHNEQFF. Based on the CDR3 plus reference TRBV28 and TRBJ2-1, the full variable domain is DVKVTQSSRYLVKRTGEKVFLECVQDMDHENMFWYRQDPGLGLRLIYFSYDVKMKEKGDIPEGYSVSREKKERFSLILESASTNQTSMYLCASSLISSHNEQFFGPGTRLTVL.

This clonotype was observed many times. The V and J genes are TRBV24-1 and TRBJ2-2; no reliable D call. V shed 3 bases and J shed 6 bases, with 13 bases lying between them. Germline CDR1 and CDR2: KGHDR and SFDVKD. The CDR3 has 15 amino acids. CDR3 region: CATSDATSLAGELFF. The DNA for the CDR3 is TGTGCCACCAGTGATGCCACCTCCTTGGCCGGGGAGCTGTTTTTT.

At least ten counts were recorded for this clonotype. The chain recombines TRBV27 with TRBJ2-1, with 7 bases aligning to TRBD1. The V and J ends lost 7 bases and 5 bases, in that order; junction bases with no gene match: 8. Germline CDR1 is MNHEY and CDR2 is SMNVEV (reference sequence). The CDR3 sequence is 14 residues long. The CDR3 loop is CASTWGTANNEQFF. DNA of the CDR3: TGTGCCAGCACTTGGGGGACAGCAAACAATGAGCAGTTCTTC.

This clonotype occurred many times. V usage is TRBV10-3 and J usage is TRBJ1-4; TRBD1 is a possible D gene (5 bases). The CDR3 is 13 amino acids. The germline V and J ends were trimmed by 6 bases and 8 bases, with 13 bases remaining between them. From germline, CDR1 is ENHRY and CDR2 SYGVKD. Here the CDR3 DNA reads TGTGCCATCAGGCCGGGACGACAAGAAAAACTGTTTTTT. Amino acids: CAIRPGRQEKLFF.

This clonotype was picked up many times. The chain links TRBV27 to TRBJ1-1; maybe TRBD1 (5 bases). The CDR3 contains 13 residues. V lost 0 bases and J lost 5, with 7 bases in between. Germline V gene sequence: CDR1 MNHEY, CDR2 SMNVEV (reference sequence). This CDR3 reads CASSLSGGTEAFF. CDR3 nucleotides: TGTGCCAGCAGTTTATCCGGGGGGACTGAAGCTTTCTTT.

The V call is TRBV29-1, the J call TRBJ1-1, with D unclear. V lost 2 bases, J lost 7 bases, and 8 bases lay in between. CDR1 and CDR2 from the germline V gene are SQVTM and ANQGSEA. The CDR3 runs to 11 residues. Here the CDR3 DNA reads TGCAGCGTTGAACCGGTTAGTGAAGCTTTCTTT. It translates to CSVEPVSEAFF.

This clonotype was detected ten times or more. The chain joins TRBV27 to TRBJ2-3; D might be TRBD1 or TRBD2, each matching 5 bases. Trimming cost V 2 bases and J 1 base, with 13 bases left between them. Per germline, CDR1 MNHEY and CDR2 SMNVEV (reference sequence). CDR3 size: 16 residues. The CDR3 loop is CASSLRVPGRTDTQYF. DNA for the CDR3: TGTGCCAGCAGTTTAAGGGTACCGGGACGCACAGATACGCAGTATTTT.